Listed below are T cell receptor beta chains from one sample, sequenced in a study of vaccination and CD4 T cells after COVID-19. One entry per CDR3 protein, called by TCRdb with MiXCR from the PCR reads. The sample holds some 16,000 distinct CDR3 sequences, roughly 73% seen once. Which antigens these TCRs recognize remains unknown. Sequencing was done on a sample of CD4+ T cells from blood, cultured in vitro. These receptor sequences come from a human donor who had recovered from COVID-19. CDR3s include the opening cysteine and the closing phenylalanine or tryptophan. A D gene is named only where the DNA matches it firmly. Not every row has a clone size; where given, it reads once, few, many or a size class.

j_gene: TRBJ1-1; v_gene: TRBV29-1; abundance: NA; d_gene: TRBD1; CDR3nt: TGCAGCGTAGGTGACAGGGGATGGGGCACTGAAGCTTTCTTT; CDR3aa: CSVGDRGWGTEAFF
j_gene: TRBJ1-2; v_gene: TRBV6-5; abundance: few; d_gene: NA; CDR3nt: TGTGCCAGCAGTTACTCCGGGGGGTCGGGCTATGGCTACACCTTC; CDR3aa: CASSYSGGSGYGYTF
j_gene: TRBJ1-1; v_gene: TRBV20-1; abundance: NA; d_gene: TRBD1; CDR3nt: TGCAGTGCTAAGGGGGCGGGTATCACTGAAGCTTTCTTT; CDR3aa: CSAKGAGITEAFF
j_gene: TRBJ2-7; v_gene: TRBV7-2; abundance: NA; d_gene: TRBD2; CDR3nt: TGTGCCAGCAGCTTGGTAGGACTAGCGGGAGTACCCTCCTACGAGCAGTACTTC; CDR3aa: CASSLVGLAGVPSYEQYF
j_gene: TRBJ2-7; v_gene: TRBV6-2/TRBV6-3; abundance: NA; d_gene: TRBD1; CDR3nt: TGTGCCACTAGAACAGGGGGCGAGAGGGAGCAGTACTTC; CDR3aa: CATRTGGEREQYF
j_gene: TRBJ2-7; v_gene: TRBV6-1; abundance: NA; d_gene: TRBD2; CDR3nt: TGTGCCAGCAGCACTACGCTGGCGGGAGGGTACGATCAGTACTTC; CDR3aa: CASSTTLAGGYDQYF
j_gene: TRBJ1-2; v_gene: TRBV7-9; abundance: NA; d_gene: NA; CDR3nt: TGTGCCAGCAGCTTAGTTGGGGACTCCTATGGCTACACCTTC; CDR3aa: CASSLVGDSYGYTF
j_gene: TRBJ1-2; v_gene: TRBV7-2; abundance: NA; d_gene: NA; CDR3nt: TGTGCCAGCAGCTTAGTAGGGGGTGACTATGGCTACACCTTC; CDR3aa: CASSLVGGDYGYTF
j_gene: TRBJ2-5; v_gene: TRBV6-1; abundance: NA; d_gene: NA; CDR3nt: TGTGCCAGCAGCCCCGGACGGAGGGAGACCCAGTACTTC; CDR3aa: CASSPGRRETQYF
j_gene: TRBJ2-2; v_gene: TRBV6-2/TRBV6-3; abundance: NA; d_gene: NA; CDR3nt: TGTGCCAGCACCCCCTTCGTACTCAATTCCACCGGGGAGCTGTTTTTT; CDR3aa: CASTPFVLNSTGELFF
j_gene: TRBJ2-3; v_gene: TRBV6-2/TRBV6-3; abundance: NA; d_gene: NA; CDR3nt: TGTGCCAGCAGTACCAATCGTCTGGCGGATACGCAGTATTTT; CDR3aa: CASSTNRLADTQYF
j_gene: TRBJ2-5; v_gene: TRBV5-4; abundance: NA; d_gene: NA; CDR3nt: TGTGCCAGCAGCTTGGAGGTCCCGGGAAGGGAGACCCAGTACTTC; CDR3aa: CASSLEVPGRETQYF
j_gene: TRBJ1-2; v_gene: TRBV19; abundance: NA; d_gene: NA; CDR3nt: TGTGCCAGTAGTAGACCCAGCCAGGGAGGATTGTATGGCTACACCTTC; CDR3aa: CASSRPSQGGLYGYTF
j_gene: TRBJ2-6; v_gene: TRBV25-1; abundance: NA; d_gene: TRBD1; CDR3nt: TGTGCCAGCAGTGAAGGGACAGGGTTTTGGGGGGCCAACGTCCTGACTTTC; CDR3aa: CASSEGTGFWGANVLTF
j_gene: TRBJ2-7; v_gene: TRBV20-1; abundance: once; d_gene: TRBD2; CDR3nt: TGCAGTGCCCGGTCGGGAGGCCGAACCTACGAGCAGTACTTC; CDR3aa: CSARSGGRTYEQYF
j_gene: TRBJ1-5; v_gene: TRBV28; abundance: NA; d_gene: NA; CDR3nt: TGTGCCAGCAGTTTGGGGGCCCTCGTGGCCCAGCATTTT; CDR3aa: CASSLGALVAQHF
j_gene: TRBJ2-5; v_gene: TRBV20-1; abundance: NA; d_gene: NA; CDR3nt: TGCAGTGCTAGAGTTGGACTCACCCAAGAGACCCAGTACTTC; CDR3aa: CSARVGLTQETQYF
j_gene: TRBJ1-5; v_gene: TRBV15; abundance: few; d_gene: NA; CDR3nt: TGTGCCACCAGCAGAGATCCCCAGGGCAATCAGCCCCAGCATTTT; CDR3aa: CATSRDPQGNQPQHF
j_gene: TRBJ2-3; v_gene: TRBV2; abundance: NA; d_gene: NA; CDR3nt: TGTGCCAGCACCTCGAGGGATACGCAGTATTTT; CDR3aa: CASTSRDTQYF
j_gene: TRBJ1-5; v_gene: TRBV7-2; abundance: NA; d_gene: TRBD1; CDR3nt: TGTGCCAGCAGCTTAGCCCTACAGGGGACAGCTCAGCCCCAGCATTTT; CDR3aa: CASSLALQGTAQPQHF
j_gene: TRBJ1-6; v_gene: TRBV7-3; abundance: NA; d_gene: NA; CDR3nt: TGTGCCAGCAGCATGGACCGGGATTCACCCCTCCACTTT; CDR3aa: CASSMDRDSPLHF
j_gene: TRBJ2-7; v_gene: TRBV19; abundance: NA; d_gene: NA; CDR3nt: TGTGCCAGTAGTATAGGCGTCAGGGGATACGAGCAGTACTTC; CDR3aa: CASSIGVRGYEQYF
j_gene: TRBJ1-1; v_gene: TRBV12-3/TRBV12-4; abundance: NA; d_gene: NA; CDR3nt: TGTGCCAGCAGAGGACAGATGAACACTGAAGCTTTCTTT; CDR3aa: CASRGQMNTEAFF
j_gene: TRBJ1-5; v_gene: TRBV6-4; abundance: NA; d_gene: NA; CDR3nt: TGTGCCAGCAGTGACGGGAGGGTGGTGAGCAATCAGCCCCAGCATTTT; CDR3aa: CASSDGRVVSNQPQHF
j_gene: TRBJ1-5; v_gene: TRBV20-1; abundance: NA; d_gene: NA; CDR3nt: TGCAGTGCTAGACCCGAGGCAGGGATTGGTAGCAATCAGCCCCAGCATTTT; CDR3aa: CSARPEAGIGSNQPQHF
j_gene: TRBJ2-7; v_gene: TRBV19; abundance: NA; d_gene: NA; CDR3nt: TGTGCCAGTAGTCGACTGGGGTCGGGATCCGACGAGCAGTACTTC; CDR3aa: CASSRLGSGSDEQYF
j_gene: TRBJ2-3; v_gene: TRBV7-9; abundance: NA; d_gene: NA; CDR3nt: TGTGCCAGCAGCTTAGTCTCACAGGGCGCGCAGTATTTT; CDR3aa: CASSLVSQGAQYF
j_gene: TRBJ2-7; v_gene: TRBV7-2; abundance: NA; d_gene: NA; CDR3nt: TGTGCCAGCAGCCGCAATCTTGGTGGCGTCTCCGAGCAGTACTTC; CDR3aa: CASSRNLGGVSEQYF
j_gene: TRBJ2-3; v_gene: TRBV20-1; abundance: NA; d_gene: NA; CDR3nt: TGCAGTGCTAGATCCGAGTCAGATACGCAGTATTTT; CDR3aa: CSARSESDTQYF
j_gene: TRBJ1-2; v_gene: TRBV5-1; abundance: NA; d_gene: NA; CDR3nt: TGCGCCAGCAGCAATAGGGAATTGGGCTACACCTTC; CDR3aa: CASSNRELGYTF
j_gene: TRBJ2-7; v_gene: TRBV20-1; abundance: few; d_gene: NA; CDR3nt: TGCAGTGCTCCAAGGGCGACCTCCTACGAGCAGTACTTC; CDR3aa: CSAPRATSYEQYF
j_gene: TRBJ1-5; v_gene: TRBV7-9; abundance: NA; d_gene: NA; CDR3nt: TGTGCCAGCAGCTTAGGACCCCCTGGGGAGCCCCAGCATTTT; CDR3aa: CASSLGPPGEPQHF
j_gene: TRBJ1-1; v_gene: TRBV7-9; abundance: NA; d_gene: NA; CDR3nt: TGTGCCAGCAGCTTAGTAGTGGGAGGGACTCCACGGGGCTTGAACACTGAAGCTTTCTTT; CDR3aa: CASSLVVGGTPRGLNTEAFF
j_gene: TRBJ1-6; v_gene: TRBV27; abundance: NA; d_gene: TRBD1; CDR3nt: TGTGCCAGCAGTTCTCCGTCGACAGGGCGGGATTCACCCCTCCACTTT; CDR3aa: CASSSPSTGRDSPLHF
j_gene: TRBJ2-7; v_gene: TRBV24-1; abundance: NA; d_gene: NA; CDR3nt: TGTGCCACCAGTGATTGGGGATCCGGGACAAACCCCTACGAGCAGTACTTC; CDR3aa: CATSDWGSGTNPYEQYF
j_gene: TRBJ1-6; v_gene: TRBV27; abundance: NA; d_gene: TRBD1; CDR3nt: TGTGCCAGCAGTTTTGGCCGGACAGGGAGGGAAAATAATTCACCCCTCCACTTT; CDR3aa: CASSFGRTGRENNSPLHF
j_gene: TRBJ2-3; v_gene: TRBV4-2; abundance: NA; d_gene: NA; CDR3nt: TGTGCCAGCAGCCAAGAATGGGGGAGTAACACAGATACGCAGTATTTT; CDR3aa: CASSQEWGSNTDTQYF
j_gene: TRBJ2-5; v_gene: TRBV7-2; abundance: NA; d_gene: NA; CDR3nt: TGTGCCAGCGTATTGGCCGGTCGGGAGACCCAGTACTTC; CDR3aa: CASVLAGRETQYF
j_gene: TRBJ1-5; v_gene: TRBV20-1; abundance: NA; d_gene: NA; CDR3nt: TGCAGTGCTAGCCGGGACACCAATCAGCCCCAGCATTTT; CDR3aa: CSASRDTNQPQHF
j_gene: TRBJ2-3; v_gene: TRBV2; abundance: NA; d_gene: NA; CDR3nt: TGTGCCAGCATCGGCTGGCCCGAGGATACGCAGTATTTT; CDR3aa: CASIGWPEDTQYF